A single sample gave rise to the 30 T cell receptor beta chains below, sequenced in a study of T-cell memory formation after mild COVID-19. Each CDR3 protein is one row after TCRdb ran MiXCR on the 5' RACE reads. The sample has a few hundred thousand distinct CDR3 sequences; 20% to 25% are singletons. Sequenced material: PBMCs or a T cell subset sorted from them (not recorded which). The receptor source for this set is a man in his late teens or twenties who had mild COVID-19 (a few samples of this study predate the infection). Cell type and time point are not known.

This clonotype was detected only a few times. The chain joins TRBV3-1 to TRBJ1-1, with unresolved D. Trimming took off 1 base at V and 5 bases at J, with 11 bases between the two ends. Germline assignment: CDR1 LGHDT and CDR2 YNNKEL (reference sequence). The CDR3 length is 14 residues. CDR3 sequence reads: CASSQGAKRTEAFF. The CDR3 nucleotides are TGTGCCAGCAGCCAAGGGGCCAAGCGGACTGAAGCTTTCTTT.

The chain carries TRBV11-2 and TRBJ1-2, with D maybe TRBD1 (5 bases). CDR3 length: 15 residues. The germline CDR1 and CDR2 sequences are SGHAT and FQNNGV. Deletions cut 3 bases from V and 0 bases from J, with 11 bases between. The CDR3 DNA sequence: TGTGCCAGCAGCTTTGCAGGGAGGGCTAACTATGGCTACACCTTC. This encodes CASSFAGRANYGYTF.

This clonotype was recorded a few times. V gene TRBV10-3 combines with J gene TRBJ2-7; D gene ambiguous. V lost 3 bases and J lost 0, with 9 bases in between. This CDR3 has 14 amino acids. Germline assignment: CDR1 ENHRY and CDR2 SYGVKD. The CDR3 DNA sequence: TGTGCCATCAGTGATGTCAAGAGCTCCTACGAGCAGTACTTC. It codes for CAISDVKSSYEQYF.

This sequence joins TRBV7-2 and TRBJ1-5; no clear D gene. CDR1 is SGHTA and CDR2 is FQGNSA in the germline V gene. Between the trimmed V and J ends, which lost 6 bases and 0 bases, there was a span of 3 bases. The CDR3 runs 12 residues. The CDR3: CASSNSNQPQHF. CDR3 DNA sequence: TGTGCCAGCAGTAATAGCAATCAGCCCCAGCATTTT.

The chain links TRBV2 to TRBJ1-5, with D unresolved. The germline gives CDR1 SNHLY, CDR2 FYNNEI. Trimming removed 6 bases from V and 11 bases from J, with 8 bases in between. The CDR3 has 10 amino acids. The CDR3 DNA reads TGTGCCAGCAGGGGTGAGTCCCAGCATTTT. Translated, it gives CASRGESQHF.

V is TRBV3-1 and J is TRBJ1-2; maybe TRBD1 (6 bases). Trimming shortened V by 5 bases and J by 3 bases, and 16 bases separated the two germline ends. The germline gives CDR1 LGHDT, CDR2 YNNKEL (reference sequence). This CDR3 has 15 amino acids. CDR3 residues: CASSNWGGADYGYTF. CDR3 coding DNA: TGTGCCAGCAGCAACTGGGGGGGCGCAGACTATGGCTACACCTTC.

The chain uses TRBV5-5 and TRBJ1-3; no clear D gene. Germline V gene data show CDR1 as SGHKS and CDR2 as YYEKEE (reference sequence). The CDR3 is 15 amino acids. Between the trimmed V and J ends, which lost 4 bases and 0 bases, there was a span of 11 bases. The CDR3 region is CASSRRYDSGNTIYF. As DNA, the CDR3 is TGTGCCAGCAGCAGGAGGTACGACTCTGGAAACACCATATATTTT.

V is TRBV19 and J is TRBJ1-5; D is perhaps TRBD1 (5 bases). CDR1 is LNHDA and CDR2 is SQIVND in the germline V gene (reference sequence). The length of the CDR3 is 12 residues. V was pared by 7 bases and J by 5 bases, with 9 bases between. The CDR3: CASTLGDQPQHF. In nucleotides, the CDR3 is TGTGCCAGTACCCTGGGGGATCAGCCCCAGCATTTT.

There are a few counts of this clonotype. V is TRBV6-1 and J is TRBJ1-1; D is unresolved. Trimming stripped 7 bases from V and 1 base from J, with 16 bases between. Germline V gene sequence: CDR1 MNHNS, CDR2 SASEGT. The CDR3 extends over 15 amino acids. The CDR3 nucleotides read TGTGCCAGCACGGACCCCACTCCAGGGAACACTGAAGCTTTCTTT. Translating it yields CASTDPTPGNTEAFF.

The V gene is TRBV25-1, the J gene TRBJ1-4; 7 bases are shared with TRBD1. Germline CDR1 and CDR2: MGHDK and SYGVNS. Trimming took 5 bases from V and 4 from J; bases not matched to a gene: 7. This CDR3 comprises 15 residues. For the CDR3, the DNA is TGTGCCAGCAGTACCCGACAGGGACTTAATGAAAAACTGTTTTTT. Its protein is CASSTRQGLNEKLFF.

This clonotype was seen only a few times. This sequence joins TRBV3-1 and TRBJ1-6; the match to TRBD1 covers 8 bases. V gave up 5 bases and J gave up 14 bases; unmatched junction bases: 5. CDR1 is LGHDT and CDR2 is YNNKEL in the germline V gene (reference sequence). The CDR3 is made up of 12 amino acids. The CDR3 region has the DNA TGTGCCAGCAGCTTACGGACAGGGTCCCTCCACTTT. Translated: CASSLRTGSLHF.

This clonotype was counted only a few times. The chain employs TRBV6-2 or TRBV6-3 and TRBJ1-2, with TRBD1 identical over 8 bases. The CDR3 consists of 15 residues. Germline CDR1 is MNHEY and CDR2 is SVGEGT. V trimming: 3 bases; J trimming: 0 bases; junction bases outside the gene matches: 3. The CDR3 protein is CASSYPDRANYGYTF. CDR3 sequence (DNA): TGTGCCAGCAGTTATCCGGACAGGGCTAACTATGGCTACACCTTC.

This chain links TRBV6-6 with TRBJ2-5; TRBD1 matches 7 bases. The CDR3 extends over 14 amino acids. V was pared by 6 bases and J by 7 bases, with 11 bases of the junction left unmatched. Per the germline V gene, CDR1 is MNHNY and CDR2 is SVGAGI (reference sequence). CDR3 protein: CASSSSTGTATQYF. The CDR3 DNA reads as TGTGCCAGCAGCTCCTCGACAGGGACGGCGACCCAGTACTTC.

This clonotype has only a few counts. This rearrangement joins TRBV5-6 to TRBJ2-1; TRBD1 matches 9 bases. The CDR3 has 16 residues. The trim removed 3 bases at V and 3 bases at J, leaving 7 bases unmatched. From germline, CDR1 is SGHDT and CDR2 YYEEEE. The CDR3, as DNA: TGTGCCAGCAGCTCAAGTGGGACAGGGAACTACAATGAGCAGTTCTTC. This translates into CASSSSGTGNYNEQFF. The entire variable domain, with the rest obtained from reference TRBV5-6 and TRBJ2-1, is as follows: DAGVTQSPTHLIKTRGQQVTLRCSPKSGHDTVSWYQQALGQGPQFIFQYYEEEERQRGNFPDRFSGHQFPNYSSELNVNALLLGDSALYLCASSSSGTGNYNEQFFGPGTRLTVL.

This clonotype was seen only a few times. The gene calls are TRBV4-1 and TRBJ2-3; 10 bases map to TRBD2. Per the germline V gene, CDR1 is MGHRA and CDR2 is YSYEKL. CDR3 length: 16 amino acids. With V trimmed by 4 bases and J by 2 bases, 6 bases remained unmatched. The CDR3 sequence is CASSPLAGAPTDTQYF. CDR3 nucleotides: TGCGCCAGCAGCCCCCTAGCGGGGGCCCCCACAGATACGCAGTATTTT.

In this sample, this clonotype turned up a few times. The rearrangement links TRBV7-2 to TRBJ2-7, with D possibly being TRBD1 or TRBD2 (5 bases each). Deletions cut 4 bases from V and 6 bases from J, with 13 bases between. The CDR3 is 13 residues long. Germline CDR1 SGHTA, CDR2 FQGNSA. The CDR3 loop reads CASSSRGQGEQYF. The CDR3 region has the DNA TGTGCCAGCAGCTCGAGGGGTCAGGGCGAGCAGTACTTC.

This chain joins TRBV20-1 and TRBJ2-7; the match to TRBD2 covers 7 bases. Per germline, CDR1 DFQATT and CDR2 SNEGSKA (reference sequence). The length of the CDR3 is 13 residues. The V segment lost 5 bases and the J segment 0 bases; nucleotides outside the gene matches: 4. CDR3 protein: CSARGVSSYEQYV. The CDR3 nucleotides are TGCAGTGCTCGGGGGGTCAGCTCCTACGAGCAGTACGTC.

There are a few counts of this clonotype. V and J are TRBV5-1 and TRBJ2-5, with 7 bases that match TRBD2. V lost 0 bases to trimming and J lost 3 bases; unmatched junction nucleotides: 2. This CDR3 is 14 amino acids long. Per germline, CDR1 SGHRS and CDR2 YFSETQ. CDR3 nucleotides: TGCGCCAGCAGCTTGGTGCTAGCGGAAGAGACCCAGTACTTC. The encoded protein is CASSLVLAEETQYF.

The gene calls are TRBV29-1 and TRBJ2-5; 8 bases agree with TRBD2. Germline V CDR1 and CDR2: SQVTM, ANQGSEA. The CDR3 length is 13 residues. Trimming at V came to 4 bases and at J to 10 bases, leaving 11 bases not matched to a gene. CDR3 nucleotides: TGCAGCGTTGGGACAGCCGGGGGGGTGGACCAGTACTTC. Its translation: CSVGTAGGVDQYF.

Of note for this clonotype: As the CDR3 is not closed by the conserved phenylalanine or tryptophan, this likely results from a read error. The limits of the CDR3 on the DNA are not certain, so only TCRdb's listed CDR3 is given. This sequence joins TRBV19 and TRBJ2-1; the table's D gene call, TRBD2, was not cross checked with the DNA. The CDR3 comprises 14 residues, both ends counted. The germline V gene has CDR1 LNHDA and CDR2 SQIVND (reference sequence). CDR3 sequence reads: CARPLAAGVQRGLG.

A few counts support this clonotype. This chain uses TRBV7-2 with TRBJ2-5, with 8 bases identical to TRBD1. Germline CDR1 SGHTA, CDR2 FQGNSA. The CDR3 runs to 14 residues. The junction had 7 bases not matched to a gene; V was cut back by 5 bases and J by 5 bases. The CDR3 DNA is TGTGCCAGCAGCCAAAGGACAGGGTTGGAGACCCAGTACTTC. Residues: CASSQRTGLETQYF.

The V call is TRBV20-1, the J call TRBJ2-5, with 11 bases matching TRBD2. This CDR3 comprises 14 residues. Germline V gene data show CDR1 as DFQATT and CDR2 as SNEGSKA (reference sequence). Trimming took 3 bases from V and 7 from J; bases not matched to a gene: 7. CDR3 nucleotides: TGCAGTGCTAGGACTAGCGGGGTCCGTGGGACCCAGTACTTC. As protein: CSARTSGVRGTQYF.

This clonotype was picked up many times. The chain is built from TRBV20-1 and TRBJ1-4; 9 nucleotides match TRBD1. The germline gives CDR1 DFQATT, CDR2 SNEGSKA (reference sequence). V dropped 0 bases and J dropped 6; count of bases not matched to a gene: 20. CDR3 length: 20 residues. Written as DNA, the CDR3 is TGCAGTGCTAGAGAAAAACCGGGACAGGGTCCCCTGGCGCGTTATGAAAAACTGTTTTTT. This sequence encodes CSAREKPGQGPLARYEKLFF.

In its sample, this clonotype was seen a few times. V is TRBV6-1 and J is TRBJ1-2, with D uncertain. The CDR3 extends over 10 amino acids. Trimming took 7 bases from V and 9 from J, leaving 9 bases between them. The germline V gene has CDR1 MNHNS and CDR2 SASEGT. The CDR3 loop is CASMKERYTF. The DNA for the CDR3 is TGTGCCAGCATGAAGGAGCGCTACACCTTC.

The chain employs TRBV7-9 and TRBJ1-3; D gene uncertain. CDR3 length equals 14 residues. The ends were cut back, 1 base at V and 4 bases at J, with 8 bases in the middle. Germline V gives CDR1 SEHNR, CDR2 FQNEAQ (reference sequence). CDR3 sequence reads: CASSLGQNGNTIYF. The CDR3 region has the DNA TGTGCCAGCAGCTTAGGCCAGAACGGAAACACCATATATTTT.

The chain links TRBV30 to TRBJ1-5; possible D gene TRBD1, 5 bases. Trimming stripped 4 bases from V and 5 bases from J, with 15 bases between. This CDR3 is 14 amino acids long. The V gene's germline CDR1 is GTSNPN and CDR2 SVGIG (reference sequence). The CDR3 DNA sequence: TGTGCCTGGAATACTGCGCAGGGCGATCAGCCCCAGCATTTT. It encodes CAWNTAQGDQPQHF.

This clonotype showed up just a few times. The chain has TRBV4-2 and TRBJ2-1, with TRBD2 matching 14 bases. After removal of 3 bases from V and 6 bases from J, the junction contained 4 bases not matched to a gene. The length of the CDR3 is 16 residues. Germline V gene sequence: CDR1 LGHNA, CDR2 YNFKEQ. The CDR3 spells CASSQGTSGGVNEQFF. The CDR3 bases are TGTGCCAGCAGCCAGGGGACTAGCGGGGGTGTCAATGAGCAGTTCTTC.

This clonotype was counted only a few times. The CDR3 nucleotides are TGTGCCAGCAGCTTATTCGGAGGGGGCGGCTATGGCTACACCTTC. Its translation: CASSLFGGGGYGYTF. V and J are TRBV7-9 and TRBJ1-2; 7 bases are shared with TRBD1. Per germline, CDR1 SEHNR and CDR2 FQNEAQ (reference sequence). V lost 2 bases to trimming and J lost 4 bases; unmatched junction nucleotides: 7. CDR3 length: 15 amino acids.

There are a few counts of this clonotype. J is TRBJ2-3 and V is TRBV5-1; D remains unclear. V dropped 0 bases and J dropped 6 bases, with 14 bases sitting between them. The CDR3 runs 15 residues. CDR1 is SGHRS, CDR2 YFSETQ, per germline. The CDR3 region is CASSLEFRKADTQYF. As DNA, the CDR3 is TGCGCCAGCAGCTTGGAGTTCAGGAAAGCGGATACGCAGTATTTT.

CDR3 sequence reads: CASSLVQGYEQFF. The CDR3 nucleotides are TGTGCCAGCAGCTTAGTTCAGGGATATGAGCAGTTCTTC. This chain uses TRBV7-2 with TRBJ2-1; possible D gene TRBD1, 5 bases. Germline CDR1 reads SGHTA; CDR2 reads FQGNSA. The V end lost 1 base, the J end lost 8 bases, and 9 bases lay between the germline ends. The CDR3 covers 13 residues. Full variable domain (rest looked up from reference TRBV7-2 and TRBJ2-1): GAGVSQSPSNKVTEKGKDVELRCDPISGHTALYWYRQSLGQGLEFLIYFQGNSAPDKSGLPSDRFSAERTGGSVSTLTIQRTQQEDSAVYLCASSLVQGYEQFFGPGTRLTVL.